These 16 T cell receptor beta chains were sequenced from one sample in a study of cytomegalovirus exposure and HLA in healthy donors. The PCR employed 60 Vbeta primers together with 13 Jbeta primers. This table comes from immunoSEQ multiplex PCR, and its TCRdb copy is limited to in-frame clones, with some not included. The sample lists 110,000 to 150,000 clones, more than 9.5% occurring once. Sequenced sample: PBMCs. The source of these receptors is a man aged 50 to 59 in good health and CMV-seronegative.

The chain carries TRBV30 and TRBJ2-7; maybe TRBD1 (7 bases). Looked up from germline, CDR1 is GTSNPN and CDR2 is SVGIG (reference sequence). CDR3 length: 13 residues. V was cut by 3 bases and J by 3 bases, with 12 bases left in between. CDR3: CAWSSQGGYEQYF. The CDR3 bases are TGTGCCTGGAGCAGTCAGGGGGGCTACGAGCAGTACTTC.

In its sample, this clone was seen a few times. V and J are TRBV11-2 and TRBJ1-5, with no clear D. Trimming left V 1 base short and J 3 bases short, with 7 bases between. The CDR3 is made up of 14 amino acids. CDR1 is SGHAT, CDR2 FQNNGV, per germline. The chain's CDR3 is CASSLGRNNQPQHF. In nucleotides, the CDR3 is TGTGCCAGCAGCTTAGGCAGGAACAATCAGCCCCAGCATTTT.

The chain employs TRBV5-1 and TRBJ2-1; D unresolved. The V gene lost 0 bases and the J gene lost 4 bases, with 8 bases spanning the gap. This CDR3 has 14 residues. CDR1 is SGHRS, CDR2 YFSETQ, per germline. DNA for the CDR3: TGCGCCAGCAGCTTGGTTTCCGGGTACAATGAGCAGTTCTTC. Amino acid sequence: CASSLVSGYNEQFF.

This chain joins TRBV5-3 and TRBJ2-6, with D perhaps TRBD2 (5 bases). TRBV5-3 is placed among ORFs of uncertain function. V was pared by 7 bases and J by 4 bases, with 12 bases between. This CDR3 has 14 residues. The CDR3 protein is CARGRGKGANVLTF. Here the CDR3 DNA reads TGTGCCAGAGGGAGAGGGAAAGGGGCCAACGTCCTGACTTTC.

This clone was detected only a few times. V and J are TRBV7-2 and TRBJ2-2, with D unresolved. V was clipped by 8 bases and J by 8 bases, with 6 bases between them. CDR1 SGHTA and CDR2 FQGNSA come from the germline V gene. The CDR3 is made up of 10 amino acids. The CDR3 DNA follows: TGTGCCAGCTTCGGGGGGGAGCTGTTTTTT. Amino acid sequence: CASFGGELFF.

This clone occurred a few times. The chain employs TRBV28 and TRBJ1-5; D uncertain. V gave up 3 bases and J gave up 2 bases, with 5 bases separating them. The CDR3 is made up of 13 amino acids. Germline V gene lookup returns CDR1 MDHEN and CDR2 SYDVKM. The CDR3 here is CASSFPGNQPQHF. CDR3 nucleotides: TGTGCCAGCAGTTTCCCGGGCAATCAGCCCCAGCATTTT.

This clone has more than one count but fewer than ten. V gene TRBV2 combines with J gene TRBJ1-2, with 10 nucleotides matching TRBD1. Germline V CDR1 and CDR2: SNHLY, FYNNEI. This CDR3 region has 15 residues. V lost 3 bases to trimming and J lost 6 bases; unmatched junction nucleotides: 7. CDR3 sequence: CASSEAGGQGHGYTF. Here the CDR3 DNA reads TGTGCCAGCAGTGAGGCGGGGGGACAGGGGCATGGCTACACCTTC.

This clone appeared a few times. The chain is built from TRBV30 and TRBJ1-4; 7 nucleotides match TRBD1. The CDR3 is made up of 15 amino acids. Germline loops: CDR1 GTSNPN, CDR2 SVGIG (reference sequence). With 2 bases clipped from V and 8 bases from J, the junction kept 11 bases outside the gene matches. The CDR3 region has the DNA TGTGCCTGGAGTCTGACAGGGAGGACTCGGGAAAAACTGTTTTTT. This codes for CAWSLTGRTREKLFF.

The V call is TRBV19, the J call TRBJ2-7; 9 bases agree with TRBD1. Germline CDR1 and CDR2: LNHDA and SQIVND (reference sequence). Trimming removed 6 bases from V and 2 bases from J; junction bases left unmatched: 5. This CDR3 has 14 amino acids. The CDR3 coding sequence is TGTGCCAGTAGCCCTGGGACAGGGACCTACGAGCAGTACTTC. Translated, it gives CASSPGTGTYEQYF.

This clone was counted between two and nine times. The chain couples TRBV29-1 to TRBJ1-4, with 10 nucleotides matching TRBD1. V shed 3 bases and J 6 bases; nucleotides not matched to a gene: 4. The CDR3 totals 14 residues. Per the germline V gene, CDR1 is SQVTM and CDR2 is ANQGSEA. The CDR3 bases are TGCAGCGTTGAGGGGACAGGGGAAGATGAAAAACTGTTTTTT. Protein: CSVEGTGEDEKLFF.

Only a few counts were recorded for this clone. For the CDR3, the DNA is TGTGCCTGGAGTGTAGCCAGGGCGAATCAGCCCCAGCATTTT. This gives the protein CAWSVARANQPQHF. The rearrangement joins TRBV30 to TRBJ1-5; possible D gene TRBD1, 5 bases. The CDR3 totals 14 residues. Germline V gene data show CDR1 as GTSNPN and CDR2 as SVGIG (reference sequence). V was trimmed by 0 bases and J by 4 bases, leaving 10 bases between them.

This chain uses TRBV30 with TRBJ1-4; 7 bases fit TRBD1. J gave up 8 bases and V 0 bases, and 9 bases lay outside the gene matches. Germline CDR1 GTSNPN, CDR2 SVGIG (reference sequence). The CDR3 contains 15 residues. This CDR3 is CAWSVNGGGGEKLFF. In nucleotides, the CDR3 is TGTGCCTGGAGTGTAAACGGAGGAGGGGGCGAAAAACTGTTTTTT.

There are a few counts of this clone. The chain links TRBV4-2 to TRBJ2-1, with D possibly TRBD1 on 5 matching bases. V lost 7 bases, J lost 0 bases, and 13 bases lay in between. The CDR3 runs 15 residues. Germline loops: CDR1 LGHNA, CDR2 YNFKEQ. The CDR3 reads CASTLTERSYNEQFF. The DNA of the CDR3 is TGTGCCAGCACCCTGACAGAGCGCTCCTACAATGAGCAGTTCTTC.

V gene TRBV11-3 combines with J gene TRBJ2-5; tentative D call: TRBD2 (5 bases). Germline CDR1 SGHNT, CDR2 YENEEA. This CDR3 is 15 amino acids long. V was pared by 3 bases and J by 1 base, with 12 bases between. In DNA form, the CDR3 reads TGTGCCAGCAGCTTCAGCGGTCGATCCCAAGAGACCCAGTACTTC. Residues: CASSFSGRSQETQYF.

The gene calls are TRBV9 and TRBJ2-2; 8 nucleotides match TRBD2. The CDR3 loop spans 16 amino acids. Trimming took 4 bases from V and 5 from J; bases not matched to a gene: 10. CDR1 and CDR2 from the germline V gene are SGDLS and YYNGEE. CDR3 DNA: TGTGCCAGCAGCCCCCGGGGGGGGCGAAGTACCGGGGAGCTGTTTTTT. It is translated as CASSPRGGRSTGELFF.

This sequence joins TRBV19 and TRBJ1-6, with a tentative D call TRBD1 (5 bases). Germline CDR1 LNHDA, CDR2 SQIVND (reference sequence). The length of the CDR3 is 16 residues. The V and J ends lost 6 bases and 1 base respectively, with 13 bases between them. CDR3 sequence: CASRTRASSYNSPLHF. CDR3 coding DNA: TGTGCCAGTAGGACCAGGGCTTCTTCCTATAATTCACCCCTCCACTTT. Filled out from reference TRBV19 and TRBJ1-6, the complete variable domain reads DGGITQSPKYLFRKEGQNVTLSCEQNLNHDAMYWYRQDPGQGLRLIYYSQIVNDFQKGDIAEGYSVSREKKESFPLTVTSAQKNPTAFYLCASRTRASSYNSPLHFGNGTRLTVT.